Listed below are T cell receptor beta chains from one sample, sequenced in a study of blood T cell repertoires in COVID-19. TCRdb's copy holds only in-frame clones and misses some; the assay was immunoSEQ multiplex PCR. The sample holds some 100,000 clones, around 90% seen once. What was sequenced was peripheral blood. These receptors were obtained from a woman in her fifties or sixties with acute or convalescent COVID-19. Both conserved end residues are part of each CDR3. D genes are given only for firm matches. Clone size is given for some rows only: seen once, a few or many times, or a class if the clone is expanded.

clone_size: NA; v_call: TRBV11-3; j_call: TRBJ2-1; cdr3_length: 15; d_call: TRBD2; cdr3_nt: TGTGCCAGCAGCTTAACTAGCGGCCCTTGGGGAGAGCAGTTCTTC; cdr3_aa: CASSLTSGPWGEQFF
clone_size: NA; v_call: TRBV2; j_call: TRBJ2-6; cdr3_length: 21; d_call: NA; cdr3_nt: TGTGCCAGCAGTGTTGGAGCGGACAGTCCCCTTATTCACTCTGGGGCCAACGTCCTGACTTTC; cdr3_aa: CASSVGADSPLIHSGANVLTF
clone_size: NA; v_call: TRBV5-4; j_call: TRBJ1-1; cdr3_length: 15; d_call: NA; cdr3_nt: TGTGCCAGCAGCCAAACGAGACAGGCTATAGATGAAGCTTTCTTT; cdr3_aa: CASSQTRQAIDEAFF
clone_size: few; v_call: TRBV2; j_call: TRBJ1-5; cdr3_length: 17; d_call: NA; cdr3_nt: TGTGCCAGCAGTGAGAGTGGCGTCAGGTCAAATAGTCAGCCCCAGCATTTT; cdr3_aa: CASSESGVRSNSQPQHF
clone_size: NA; v_call: TRBV5-1; j_call: TRBJ2-1; cdr3_length: 20; d_call: TRBD2; cdr3_nt: TGCGCCAGCAGCGCCCACCCGGGACTAGCGGGAGGGCCCTCCTACAATGAGCAGTTCTTC; cdr3_aa: CASSAHPGLAGGPSYNEQFF
clone_size: NA; v_call: TRBV7-3; j_call: TRBJ2-3; cdr3_length: 16; d_call: TRBD2; cdr3_nt: TGTGCCAGCAGCTTAATAGGACTAGCGGGATCAGATACGCAGTATTTT; cdr3_aa: CASSLIGLAGSDTQYF
clone_size: NA; v_call: TRBV5-1; j_call: TRBJ2-1; cdr3_length: 15; d_call: TRBD2; cdr3_nt: TGCGCCAGCAGCAGGACTAGCGGGAGAATTAATGAGCAGTTCTTC; cdr3_aa: CASSRTSGRINEQFF
clone_size: NA; v_call: TRBV19; j_call: TRBJ1-5; cdr3_length: 17; d_call: TRBD1; cdr3_nt: TGTGCCAGTAGTAATGACGACAGGGGCCGAGGCAATCAGCCCCAGCATTTT; cdr3_aa: CASSNDDRGRGNQPQHF
clone_size: NA; v_call: TRBV25-1; j_call: TRBJ1-1; cdr3_length: 15; d_call: TRBD1; cdr3_nt: TGTGCCAGCACTTGGACAGGGCGGGGGAACACTGAAGCTTTCTTT; cdr3_aa: CASTWTGRGNTEAFF
clone_size: NA; v_call: TRBV19; j_call: TRBJ2-2; cdr3_length: 17; d_call: NA; cdr3_nt: TGTGCCAGTAGTCCAGACCCCGCGGGGGCGGACACCGGGGAGCTGTTTTTT; cdr3_aa: CASSPDPAGADTGELFF
clone_size: NA; v_call: TRBV27; j_call: TRBJ2-1; cdr3_length: 14; d_call: TRBD1; cdr3_nt: TGTGCCAGCAGTCCGTACGACAGGGGCAATGAGCAGTTCTTC; cdr3_aa: CASSPYDRGNEQFF
clone_size: NA; v_call: TRBV6-1; j_call: TRBJ1-2; cdr3_length: 15; d_call: NA; cdr3_nt: TGTGCCAGCAGTGAAGCGCCCAGGGCCATGAGGGGCTACACCTTC; cdr3_aa: CASSEAPRAMRGYTF
clone_size: NA; v_call: TRBV5-1; j_call: TRBJ1-3; cdr3_length: 16; d_call: TRBD1; cdr3_nt: TGCGCCAGCAGCAACCAGGACAGGGGAGCCGGAAACACCATATATTTT; cdr3_aa: CASSNQDRGAGNTIYF
clone_size: NA; v_call: TRBV5-1; j_call: TRBJ1-2; cdr3_length: 13; d_call: NA; cdr3_nt: TGCGCCAGCAGCCAGTCGGGGCGGGGAGGCTACACCTTC; cdr3_aa: CASSQSGRGGYTF
clone_size: NA; v_call: TRBV19; j_call: TRBJ2-1; cdr3_length: 15; d_call: TRBD2; cdr3_nt: TGTGCCAGTAGTATAGTTCCGACTAGCGTTGCTGAGCAGTTCTTC; cdr3_aa: CASSIVPTSVAEQFF
clone_size: NA; v_call: TRBV27; j_call: TRBJ2-3; cdr3_length: 16; d_call: TRBD2; cdr3_nt: TGTGCCAGCACTTCGCTAGCGGGAGGGCCCACAGATACGCAGTATTTT; cdr3_aa: CASTSLAGGPTDTQYF
clone_size: NA; v_call: TRBV6-5; j_call: TRBJ1-1; cdr3_length: 14; d_call: NA; cdr3_nt: TGTGCCAGCAGTTACGTGGCACCAGGTACTGAAGCTTTCTTT; cdr3_aa: CASSYVAPGTEAFF
clone_size: NA; v_call: TRBV7-2; j_call: TRBJ2-3; cdr3_length: 15; d_call: NA; cdr3_nt: TGTGCCAGCAGCCCAGTCGGACTTCGAACAGATACGCAGTATTTT; cdr3_aa: CASSPVGLRTDTQYF